The 23 T cell receptor beta chains below were found in one sample sequenced in a study of CD8 T cells in Susac syndrome. An amount of RNA that ranged from roughly 0.5 to 1 ug was reverse transcribed with random hexamers. One entry per CDR3 protein results from TCRdb running MiXCR on the immunoSEQ multiplex PCR reads. The repertoire holds approximately 160,000 distinct CDR3 sequences, with approximately 94% as singletons. The sample comprised CD4+ T cells from PBMCs. The origin of the receptors is a human donor with Susac syndrome.

The chain joins TRBV6-5 to TRBJ1-5, with D unclear. The V and J ends lost 6 bases and 4 bases respectively, with 10 bases between them. CDR3 length equals 13 residues. The germline CDR1 and CDR2 sequences are MNHEY and SVGAGI. The CDR3 reads CASRKNGNQPQHF. The DNA for the CDR3 is TGTGCCAGCAGGAAAAACGGTAATCAGCCCCAGCATTTT.

V and J are TRBV7-2 and TRBJ2-1, with TRBD2 as a possible D gene (5 bases). V lost 3 bases to trimming and J lost 3 bases, with 12 bases between them. The germline V gene encodes CDR1 SGHTA and CDR2 FQGNSA. The CDR3 consists of 15 residues. CDR3 loop: CASSFGVLIYNEQFF. The DNA of the CDR3 is TGTGCCAGCAGCTTCGGGGTCCTCATCTACAATGAGCAGTTCTTC.

The rearrangement joins TRBV9 to TRBJ1-6; tentative D call: TRBD1 (6 bases). V lost 2 bases, J lost 6 bases, and 24 bases lay in between. This CDR3 region has 19 residues. Germline assignment: CDR1 SGDLS and CDR2 YYNGEE. CDR3 sequence reads: CASSVSPTRTAQANSPLHF. The CDR3 nucleotides read TGTGCCAGCAGCGTTAGCCCCACTCGGACAGCACAAGCTAATTCACCCCTCCACTTT.

This chain connects TRBV29-1 to TRBJ1-2, with 8 bases identical to TRBD1. The germline V gene encodes CDR1 SQVTM and CDR2 ANQGSEA. CDR3 length equals 13 residues. The V and J ends lost 6 bases and 4 bases, in that order; junction bases with no gene match: 7. DNA of the CDR3: TGCAGCGTCGGAGGGGGGACAGGCTATGGCTACACCTTC. As protein: CSVGGGTGYGYTF.

This rearrangement joins TRBV13 to TRBJ2-4, with D possibly being TRBD1 or TRBD2 (5 bases each). V was cut by 5 bases and J by 1 base, with 9 bases left in between. Germline values: CDR1 PRHDT, CDR2 FYEKMQ (reference sequence). The CDR3 runs to 14 residues. The CDR3 region is CASSVREAKNIQYF. In DNA, the CDR3 is TGTGCCAGCAGCGTCAGGGAGGCCAAAAACATTCAGTACTTC.

V is TRBV24-1 and J is TRBJ1-5; possible D gene TRBD1, 6 bases. Trimming took off 11 bases at V and 3 bases at J, with 13 bases between the two ends. This CDR3 has 13 amino acids. Per germline, CDR1 KGHDR and CDR2 SFDVKD. This chain's CDR3 is CAIQDRNNQPQHF. For the CDR3, the DNA is TGTGCCATCCAAGACAGGAACAATCAGCCCCAGCATTTT.

This clonotype was seen a single time. The V call is TRBV10-3, the J call TRBJ1-2; the match to TRBD1 covers 12 bases. Germline CDR1 is ENHRY and CDR2 is SYGVKD. CDR3 length: 13 residues. The V gene end was trimmed by 10 bases and the J gene end by 6 bases; junction bases not matched to a gene: 6. The CDR3 DNA reads as TGTGCCACGACGGGACAGGGGGCGAATGGCTACACCTTC. Translation gives CATTGQGANGYTF.

The V call is TRBV12-3 or TRBV12-4, the J call TRBJ1-2, with D perhaps matching TRBD1 (5 bases). Trimming left V 4 bases short and J 6 bases short, with 24 bases between. The CDR3 spans 17 residues. CDR3 sequence reads: CASSSSGRANRGDGYTF. DNA of the CDR3: TGTGCCAGCAGTTCCTCGGGCAGGGCCAATAGAGGGGATGGCTACACCTTC.

The chain joins TRBV5-1 to TRBJ2-2; tentatively, D is TRBD1 (5 bases). V was trimmed by 5 bases and J by 1 base, leaving 9 bases between them. Germline V gives CDR1 SGHRS, CDR2 YFSETQ. The length of the CDR3 is 14 residues. CDR3 in DNA: TGCGCCAGCAGAGAAGGACAGAACACCGGGGAGCTGTTTTTT. Translation gives CASREGQNTGELFF. The full variable domain, with the rest looked up from reference TRBV5-1 and TRBJ2-2, is KAGVTQTPRYLIKTRGQQVTLSCSPISGHRSVSWYQQTPGQGLQFLFEYFSETQRNKGNFPGRFSGRQFSNSRSEMNVSTLELGDSALYLCASREGQNTGELFFGEGSRLTVL.

The V and J genes are TRBV27 and TRBJ2-7, with 8 bases matching TRBD1. CDR3 length: 15 residues. V shed 4 bases and J 2 bases; nucleotides not matched to a gene: 7. The germline CDR1 and CDR2 sequences are MNHEY and SMNVEV (reference sequence). This CDR3 is CASSSSGTGPYEQYF. The CDR3 DNA reads as TGTGCCAGCAGTTCCTCCGGGACAGGCCCCTACGAGCAGTACTTC.

J is TRBJ2-4 and V is TRBV7-2; 7 bases map to TRBD1. The CDR3 extends over 16 amino acids. With 3 bases clipped from V and 2 bases from J, the junction kept 7 bases outside the gene matches. The germline V gene has CDR1 SGHTA and CDR2 FQGNSA. The CDR3 reads CASSFRTGLTKNIQYF. The CDR3 nucleotides are TGTGCCAGCAGCTTCCGGACAGGCCTAACCAAAAACATTCAGTACTTC.

This chain uses TRBV20-1 with TRBJ2-1, with TRBD2 matching over 12 bases. J gave up 7 bases and V 1 base, and 11 bases lay outside the gene matches. The length of the CDR3 is 17 residues. Germline-derived CDR1 and CDR2 are DFQATT and SNEGSKA (reference sequence). The CDR3 region has the DNA TGCAGTGCTAGAGGTAGACCGAGACTAGCGGGAGCAAATGAGCAGTTCTTC. It is translated as CSARGRPRLAGANEQFF.

The genes are TRBV7-2 and TRBJ2-3, with D unclear. The CDR3 runs to 13 residues. Germline V gives CDR1 SGHTA, CDR2 FQGNSA. Trimming took off 6 bases at V and 5 bases at J, with 12 bases between the two ends. This CDR3 is CASRVWGIDTQYF. The CDR3 DNA follows: TGTGCCAGCAGGGTTTGGGGTATAGATACGCAGTATTTT. Full variable domain (rest looked up from reference TRBV7-2 and TRBJ2-3): GAGVSQSPSNKVTEKGKDVELRCDPISGHTALYWYRQSLGQGLEFLIYFQGNSAPDKSGLPSDRFSAERTGGSVSTLTIQRTQQEDSAVYLCASRVWGIDTQYFGPGTRLTVL.

In DNA, the CDR3 is TGTGCCAGCAGCGTAACAGGGCTTAGCAATCAGCCCCAGCATTTT. Encoded protein: CASSVTGLSNQPQHF. This chain uses TRBV9 with TRBJ1-5; D may be TRBD1 (6 bases). The CDR3 runs 15 residues. Germline values: CDR1 SGDLS, CDR2 YYNGEE. The V and J ends lost 1 base and 0 bases respectively, with 8 bases between them.

V gene TRBV3-1 combines with J gene TRBJ1-6; 8 bases are shared with TRBD1. CDR1 and CDR2 from the germline V gene are LGHDT and YNNKEL (reference sequence). The CDR3 consists of 15 residues. Losses at the gene ends were 1 base for V and 7 bases for J; bases not matched to a gene: 3. The CDR3 region is CASSQVGTGNSPLHF. The CDR3 DNA follows: TGTGCCAGCAGCCAAGTAGGGACAGGCAATTCACCCCTCCACTTT.

The genes are TRBV27 and TRBJ2-7; TRBD1 agrees at 9 bases. In germline, CDR1 is MNHEY, CDR2 SMNVEV (reference sequence). V was clipped by 5 bases and J by 5 bases; unmatched bases: 13. This CDR3 is built from 16 residues. CDR3 residues: CASSLLSGTGRHEQYF. In DNA form, the CDR3 reads TGTGCCAGCAGTCTTCTATCCGGGACAGGGCGGCACGAGCAGTACTTC.

The chain employs TRBV30 and TRBJ1-2; D unresolved. Trimming shortened V by 3 bases and J by 3 bases, and 5 bases separated the two germline ends. CDR1 and CDR2 from the germline V gene are GTSNPN and SVGIG (reference sequence). The CDR3 is 11 residues long. The CDR3 is CAWRGYYGYTF. The CDR3 DNA is TGTGCCTGGAGGGGTTACTATGGCTACACCTTC.

The V and J genes are TRBV9 and TRBJ2-1; D may match TRBD1 or TRBD2 (5 bases each). The ends were cut back, 5 bases at V and 5 bases at J, with 14 bases in the middle. Germline V gene data show CDR1 as SGDLS and CDR2 as YYNGEE. The CDR3 consists of 14 residues. CDR3 DNA sequence: TGTGCCAGCAGACCCAACCGGGACCACAATGAGCAGTTCTTC. Translated, it gives CASRPNRDHNEQFF. Full variable domain (outside the CDR3, taken from reference TRBV9 and TRBJ2-1): DSGVTQTPKHLITATGQRVTLRCSPRSGDLSVYWYQQSLDQGLQFLIQYYNGEERAKGNILERFSAQQFPDLHSELNLSSLELGDSALYFCASRPNRDHNEQFFGPGTRLTVL.

The rearrangement uses TRBV12-3 or TRBV12-4 and TRBJ2-5; TRBD1 or TRBD2 may be the D gene (5 bases each). This CDR3 region has 13 residues. The ends were cut back, 6 bases at V and 5 bases at J, with 13 bases in the middle. The CDR3 reads CASSWDARETQYF. The CDR3 region has the DNA TGTGCCAGCAGCTGGGACGCGCGGGAGACCCAGTACTTC.

J is TRBJ1-1 and V is TRBV14, with TRBD1 identical over 7 bases. This CDR3 contains 13 residues. The V gene end was trimmed by 1 base and the J gene end by 5 bases; junction bases not matched to a gene: 1. Per the germline V gene, CDR1 is SGHDN and CDR2 is FVKESK. CDR3 loop: CASSQVGQTEAFF. Written as DNA, the CDR3 is TGTGCCAGCAGCCAAGTGGGACAGACTGAAGCTTTCTTT.

This clonotype was recorded only once. The chain links TRBV7-2 to TRBJ1-5; D remains unclear. Trimming removed 5 bases from V and 0 bases from J, with 11 bases in between. This CDR3 has 15 amino acids. Per germline, CDR1 SGHTA and CDR2 FQGNSA. In DNA, the CDR3 is TGTGCCAGCAGCGTCATGCAGGCTAGCAATCAGCCCCAGCATTTT. Residues: CASSVMQASNQPQHF. The full variable domain, in which reference TRBV7-2 and TRBJ1-5 provide the parts outside the CDR3, is GAGVSQSPSNKVTEKGKDVELRCDPISGHTALYWYRQSLGQGLEFLIYFQGNSAPDKSGLPSDRFSAERTGGSVSTLTIQRTQQEDSAVYLCASSVMQASNQPQHFGDGTRLSIL.

This rearrangement joins TRBV29-1 to TRBJ2-1, with D perhaps TRBD1 (6 bases). The V end was cut by 6 bases, the J end by 11 bases, with 11 bases between. Germline values: CDR1 SQVTM, CDR2 ANQGSEA. The CDR3 runs to 10 residues. CDR3 in amino acids: CSVQDRKQFF. CDR3 bases: TGCAGCGTACAAGACAGGAAGCAGTTCTTC.

The chain carries TRBV3-1 and TRBJ2-7; 9 bases match TRBD1. With 0 bases clipped from V and 3 bases from J, the junction kept 3 bases outside the gene matches. This CDR3 is built from 15 residues. The germline gives CDR1 LGHDT, CDR2 YNNKEL (reference sequence). CDR3 region: CASSQDRTGVYEQYV. CDR3 coding DNA: TGTGCCAGCAGCCAAGATCGGACAGGGGTCTACGAGCAGTACGTC.